Presented here are 19 T cell receptor beta chains from one specimen sequenced in a study of CD8 T cells in Susac syndrome. cDNA came from around 0.5 to 1 ug RNA primed by random hexamers. TCRdb independently ran MiXCR on the immunoSEQ multiplex PCR reads; one entry per CDR3 protein. The sample shows roughly 200,000 distinct CDR3 sequences, about 95% of them seen only once. Material for sequencing was CD4+ T cells from PBMCs. These receptors came from a human donor with multiple sclerosis.

The rearrangement joins TRBV29-1 to TRBJ2-3; tentatively, D is TRBD2 (6 bases). The CDR3 is made up of 14 amino acids. Germline assignment: CDR1 SQVTM and CDR2 ANQGSEA. V was shortened by 7 bases and J by 3 bases, with 17 bases between the two germline ends. This CDR3 is CSGGGGSFTDTQYF. The CDR3 DNA is TGCAGCGGGGGAGGTGGCAGTTTTACAGATACGCAGTATTTT.

In its sample, this clonotype was seen once. The chain combines TRBV29-1 with TRBJ2-1, with TRBD1 as a possible D gene (6 bases). The V end was cut by 5 bases, the J end by 0 bases, with 11 bases between. Germline V gene sequence: CDR1 SQVTM, CDR2 ANQGSEA. The CDR3 is made up of 14 amino acids. CDR3 sequence: CSVPRDNSYNEQFF. CDR3 sequence (DNA): TGCAGCGTTCCCCGGGACAACTCCTACAATGAGCAGTTCTTC.

This clonotype has a single count. V usage is TRBV20-1 and J usage is TRBJ2-7, with 9 bases identical to TRBD1. Germline CDR1 is DFQATT and CDR2 is SNEGSKA (reference sequence). The CDR3 has 17 residues. V shed 3 bases and J 2 bases; nucleotides not matched to a gene: 14. This CDR3 is CSASRATGGTSPYEQYV. The CDR3 coding sequence is TGCAGTGCTAGTCGGGCAACAGGGGGCACCTCTCCCTACGAGCAGTACGTC.

V usage is TRBV20-1 and J usage is TRBJ2-7; 11 positions agree with TRBD1. The germline CDR1 and CDR2 sequences are DFQATT and SNEGSKA (reference sequence). This CDR3 has 13 amino acids. After removal of 5 bases from V and 2 bases from J, the junction contained 2 bases not matched to a gene. CDR3 coding DNA: TGCAGTGCTGGGACAGGGGGTACCTACGAGCAGTACTTC. Translating gives CSAGTGGTYEQYF.

The chain combines TRBV20-1 with TRBJ2-5; D might be TRBD1 (6 bases). Germline CDR1 and CDR2: DFQATT and SNEGSKA (reference sequence). V was pared by 6 bases and J by 6 bases, with 23 bases between. The CDR3 length is 15 residues. Here the CDR3 reads CSALILFRGMQTQYF. CDR3 nucleotide sequence: TGCAGTGCCCTGATCTTATTCAGGGGAATGCAGACCCAGTACTTC.

This clonotype is a singleton in its sample. The chain carries TRBV30 and TRBJ1-1; D unclear. The length of the CDR3 is 12 residues. The V gene's germline CDR1 is GTSNPN and CDR2 SVGIG (reference sequence). With 0 bases removed from V and 5 bases from J, the gap between germline ends came to 7 bases. The CDR3 spells CAWSVQGTEAFF. The CDR3, as DNA: TGTGCCTGGAGTGTACAAGGTACTGAAGCTTTCTTT.

The genes are TRBV6-1 and TRBJ1-1, with D possibly TRBD1 on 6 matching bases. CDR3 length equals 15 residues. Germline CDR1 MNHNS, CDR2 SASEGT. V was cut by 6 bases and J by 6 bases, with 20 bases left in between. The CDR3 DNA reads as TGTGCCAGCAGCCCCAGAGACAGGCTCTGGTCTGAAGCTTTCTTT. Translated, it gives CASSPRDRLWSEAFF.

The V and J genes are TRBV9 and TRBJ2-3; D possibly corresponds to TRBD2 (5 bases). The CDR3 is made up of 13 amino acids. Between the trimmed V and J ends, which lost 4 bases and 6 bases, there was a span of 12 bases. Per the germline V gene, CDR1 is SGDLS and CDR2 is YYNGEE. The chain's CDR3 is CASSPVGDDTQYF. CDR3 bases: TGTGCCAGCAGCCCCGTGGGAGACGATACGCAGTATTTT.

The chain carries TRBV3-1 and TRBJ2-5; D is perhaps TRBD2 (6 bases). The CDR3 consists of 14 residues. CDR1 LGHDT and CDR2 YNNKEL come from the germline V gene (reference sequence). The V and J ends lost 4 bases and 2 bases respectively, with 11 bases between them. Here the CDR3 DNA reads TGTGCCAGCAGCCGAGTCCTAGCGCAAGAGACCCAGTACTTC. Translation: CASSRVLAQETQYF.

The J gene is TRBJ1-6, the V gene TRBV4-1; TRBD1 matches at 8 bases. Looked up from germline, CDR1 is MGHRA and CDR2 is YSYEKL. This CDR3 region has 16 residues. V shed 3 bases and J 7 bases; nucleotides not matched to a gene: 8. The CDR3 region has the DNA TGCGCCAGCAGCCAGGACAGGGACCGAAGAAATTCACCCCTCCACTTT. Its protein is CASSQDRDRRNSPLHF.

In DNA form, the CDR3 reads TGTGCCACCAGCAGAGATCAATACGAGACCCAGTACTTC. This gives the protein CATSRDQYETQYF. The V gene is TRBV15, the J gene TRBJ2-5; D gene unclear. This CDR3 spans 13 amino acids. Germline V gene data show CDR1 as LNHNV and CDR2 as YYDKDF (reference sequence). V lost 0 bases and J lost 5, with 7 bases in between.

J is TRBJ2-1 and V is TRBV5-4, with a tentative D call TRBD1 (6 bases). The germline V gene has CDR1 SGHNT and CDR2 YYREEE (reference sequence). Between the trimmed V and J ends, which lost 4 bases and 6 bases, there was a span of 11 bases. The CDR3 is made up of 13 amino acids. The CDR3 nucleotides are TGTGCCAGCAGCCATGGACAGCTCAATGAGCAGTTCTTC. Its translation is CASSHGQLNEQFF.

This chain joins TRBV20-1 and TRBJ1-2; 11 nucleotides line up with TRBD1. This CDR3 has 14 amino acids. After removal of 4 bases from V and 3 bases from J, the junction contained 4 bases not matched to a gene. Per the germline V gene, CDR1 is DFQATT and CDR2 is SNEGSKA (reference sequence). CDR3 sequence reads: CSAKDRGLDYGYTF. The CDR3 region has the DNA TGCAGTGCTAAGGACAGGGGGCTCGACTATGGCTACACCTTC.

The J gene is TRBJ2-5, the V gene TRBV18; D may be TRBD2 (6 bases). The V end was cut by 0 bases, the J end by 1 base, with 9 bases between. The CDR3 is 15 amino acids. CDR1 is KGHSH and CDR2 is LQKENI in the germline V gene. The CDR3 loop reads CASSPPGGVQETQYF. DNA for the CDR3: TGTGCCAGCTCACCACCCGGCGGGGTCCAAGAGACCCAGTACTTC.

The gene calls are TRBV15 and TRBJ2-5, with a weak D call TRBD2 (5 bases). Germline values: CDR1 LNHNV, CDR2 YYDKDF (reference sequence). V lost 1 base, J lost 5 bases, and 14 bases lay in between. This CDR3 is 15 amino acids long. The CDR3 spells CATSRGARGWETQYF. In DNA, the CDR3 is TGTGCCACCAGCAGAGGGGCCCGGGGATGGGAGACCCAGTACTTC.

The rearrangement uses TRBV20-1 and TRBJ1-1; perhaps TRBD1 as D (5 bases). The germline V and J ends were trimmed by 6 bases and 3 bases, with 14 bases remaining between them. CDR3 size: 13 residues. In germline, CDR1 is DFQATT, CDR2 SNEGSKA (reference sequence). In nucleotides, the CDR3 is TGCAGTGCCTCCGGACAAACGGACACTGAAGCTTTCTTT. This codes for CSASGQTDTEAFF.

This sequence joins TRBV18 and TRBJ1-1; D possibly corresponds to TRBD1 (5 bases). The CDR3 is made up of 12 amino acids. Trimming left V 0 bases short and J 9 bases short, with 8 bases between. The germline V gene has CDR1 KGHSH and CDR2 LQKENI. Here the CDR3 reads CASSPPAGKAFF. CDR3 nucleotides: TGTGCCAGCTCACCACCGGCAGGGAAAGCTTTCTTT.

V and J are TRBV30 and TRBJ2-5; tentative D call: TRBD2 (5 bases). The V gene lost 2 bases and the J gene lost 4 bases, with 11 bases spanning the gap. The germline V gene has CDR1 GTSNPN and CDR2 SVGIG (reference sequence). The CDR3 loop spans 13 amino acids. CDR3 in DNA: TGTGCCTGGAGTCCGCGGGTTGGAGAGACCCAGTACTTC. As protein: CAWSPRVGETQYF.

The rearrangement links TRBV30 to TRBJ2-7; the D gene is possibly TRBD1 (5 bases). The CDR3 runs 13 residues. Trimming cost V 2 bases and J 7 bases, with 15 bases left between them. Looked up from germline, CDR1 is GTSNPN and CDR2 is SVGIG (reference sequence). The DNA of the CDR3 is TGTGCCTGGAGTACCCAAAATAACAGGGAGCAGTACGTC. It yields the protein CAWSTQNNREQYV.